The rows below give T cell receptor beta chains drawn from one sample of a study of blood T cells in healthy people across ages. MiXCR, run by TCRdb on the 5' RACE reads, gives a single entry per CDR3 protein. The table has roughly 800,000 distinct CDR3 sequences, roughly 24% seen once. This sample also belongs to another study, concerning T cells of mothers and their children.

Sequenced material: blood. Receptor source: a boy aged 10-17 years in good health. Each CDR3 is given with its conserved first and last residue. A D gene is named only where the DNA matches it firmly. Only part of the rows carry a size: once, few, many, or a class if the clone is expanded.

d_gene	v_gene	j_gene	len	abundance	CDR3aa	CDR3nt
NA	TRBV6-1	TRBJ1-2	14	NA	CASSTGTYNYGYTF	TGTGCCAGCAGTACCGGGACTTATAACTATGGCTACACCTTC
TRBD2	TRBV29-1	TRBJ2-5	16	once	CSVDPTSGRGQETQYF	TGCAGCGTTGATCCTACTAGCGGGAGGGGGCAAGAGACCCAGTACTTC
NA	TRBV27	TRBJ2-3	15	NA	CASSFSSVGEYTQYF	TGTGCCAGCAGTTTTTCAAGTGTGGGGGAATATACGCAGTATTTT
NA	TRBV6-5	TRBJ2-3	13	NA	CVPGRGFTDTQYF	TGTGTCCCTGGCAGAGGTTTCACAGATACGCAGTATTTT
TRBD2	TRBV7-2	TRBJ2-1	15	many	CASSLDWTRGNEQFF	TGTGCCAGCAGCTTAGATTGGACTAGAGGGAATGAGCAGTTCTTC
TRBD1	TRBV5-4	TRBJ2-2	16	NA	CASSEGQGASTGELFF	TGTGCCAGCAGCGAGGGACAGGGGGCGTCCACCGGGGAGCTGTTTTTT
NA	TRBV6-6	TRBJ1-2	12	NA	CATNGVSYGYTF	TGTGCCACCAACGGGGTTTCCTATGGCTACACCTTC
NA	TRBV7-9	TRBJ2-6	18	NA	CASGLATRGSSGANVLTF	TGTGCCAGCGGCTTGGCGACTAGGGGGTCCTCTGGGGCCAACGTCCTGACTTTC
TRBD2	TRBV19	TRBJ2-1	15	few	CASSPGRGAYNEQFF	TGTGCCAGTAGCCCGGGGCGGGGGGCCTACAATGAGCAGTTCTTC
TRBD1	TRBV7-7	TRBJ2-3	15	NA	CASSLSTGGPDTQYF	TGTGCCAGCAGCCTTTCGACAGGGGGGCCAGATACGCAGTATTTT
TRBD1	TRBV29-1	TRBJ1-5	13	NA	CSVGWTGNQPQHF	TGCAGCGTTGGGTGGACAGGGAATCAGCCCCAGCATTTT
NA	TRBV7-3	TRBJ2-1	15	NA	CASSLTAGAVNEQFF	TGTGCCAGCAGCTTAACCGCAGGGGCAGTTAATGAGCAGTTCTTC
NA	TRBV3-1	TRBJ2-1	14	few	CASSQGDLYDEQFF	TGTGCCAGCAGCCAAGGGGACTTATACGATGAGCAGTTCTTC
TRBD1	TRBV29-1	TRBJ1-1	15	few	CSVEVPGQGHTEAFF	TGCAGCGTTGAAGTCCCTGGACAGGGGCACACTGAAGCTTTCTTT
TRBD1	TRBV9	TRBJ1-2	15	many	CASSADPQGARGYTF	TGTGCCAGCAGCGCCGATCCTCAGGGGGCGCGCGGCTACACCTTC
TRBD2	TRBV29-1	TRBJ2-4	13	NA	CSVRLPGTSGSEF	TGCAGCGTTCGTCTCCCCGGGACTAGCGGGAGTGAGTTC
NA	TRBV12-3/TRBV12-4	TRBJ2-2	17	few	CATAGRPDVANTGELFF	TGTGCCACCGCGGGTCGTCCGGATGTCGCGAACACCGGGGAGCTGTTTTTT